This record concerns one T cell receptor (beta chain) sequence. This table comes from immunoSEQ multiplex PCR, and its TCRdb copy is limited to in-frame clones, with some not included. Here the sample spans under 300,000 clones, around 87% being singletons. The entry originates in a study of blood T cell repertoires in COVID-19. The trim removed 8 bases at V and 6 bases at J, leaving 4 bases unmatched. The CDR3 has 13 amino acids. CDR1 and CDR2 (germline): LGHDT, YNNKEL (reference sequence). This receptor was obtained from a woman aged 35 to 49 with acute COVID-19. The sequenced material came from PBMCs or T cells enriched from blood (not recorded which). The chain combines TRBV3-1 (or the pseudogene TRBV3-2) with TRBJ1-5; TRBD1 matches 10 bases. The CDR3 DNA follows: TGTGCCAGCGGGGACAGGGGTTTTCAGCCCCAGCATTTT. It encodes CASGDRGFQPQHF.